Presented here are 16 T cell receptor beta chains from one specimen sequenced in a study of beta chain features in type 1 diabetes. Reverse transcribing all isolated RNA meant expressed TCRB transcripts were sequenced. Measured with immunoSEQ multiplex PCR; TCRdb has only the in-frame clones, and not every one. The data contain about 330,000 clones, around 10% of them singletons. Sequencing was done on a sample of naive CD4+ T cells from blood. All receptors derive from a woman under 40 in good health.

This clone has a handful of counts. The chain links TRBV7-3 to TRBJ2-1; the D is unclear. From germline, CDR1 is SGHTA and CDR2 FQGTGA. Deletions cut 5 bases from V and 6 bases from J, with 17 bases between. The CDR3 extends over 15 amino acids. CDR3 protein: CASSGSGSSGNEQFF. CDR3 coding DNA: TGTGCCAGCAGCGGATCCGGGTCGTCGGGCAATGAGCAGTTCTTC.

Note on this clone: Additional DNA sequences in this sample encode the identical CDR3. This chain links TRBV29-1 with TRBJ2-3; D perhaps matches TRBD1 (6 bases). Germline V gene lookup returns CDR1 SQVTM and CDR2 ANQGSEA. The CDR3 consists of 13 residues. Trimming shortened V by 1 base and J by 1 base, and 6 bases separated the two germline ends. CDR3 sequence reads: CSVEAGGTDTQYF. DNA of the CDR3: TGCAGCGTTGAAGCAGGGGGCACAGATACGCAGTATTTT.

This clone was counted a few times. The gene calls are TRBV7-9 and TRBJ2-3; D possibly corresponds to TRBD2 (6 bases). Deletions cut 2 bases from V and 1 base from J, with 16 bases between. The CDR3 length is 17 residues. Germline V gives CDR1 SEHNR, CDR2 FQNEAQ (reference sequence). Here the CDR3 DNA reads TGTGCCAGCAGCTTAACCCTCGGGAGACTCGGCACAGATACGCAGTATTTT. Its translation is CASSLTLGRLGTDTQYF.

This clone was recorded a few times. The chain has TRBV5-6 and TRBJ2-7, with TRBD2 matching over 7 bases. Germline CDR1 and CDR2: SGHDT and YYEEEE. This CDR3 is built from 14 residues. The V and J ends lost 2 bases and 3 bases, in that order; junction bases with no gene match: 5. The CDR3 reads CASSLGASGYEQYF. CDR3 coding DNA: TGTGCCAGCAGCTTAGGGGCTAGCGGCTACGAGCAGTACTTC.

The rearrangement uses TRBV2 and TRBJ2-3; 8 nucleotides agree with TRBD1. V was clipped by 8 bases and J by 5 bases; unmatched bases: 12. The germline CDR1 and CDR2 sequences are SNHLY and FYNNEI. CDR3 length: 15 amino acids. Written as DNA, the CDR3 is TGTGCCAGCGAGGGGACAGGACAAGAGGGAGATACGCAGTATTTT. Amino acid sequence: CASEGTGQEGDTQYF.

This clone was found a few times. The rearrangement joins TRBV18 to TRBJ2-7; 7 nucleotides match TRBD2. The CDR3 loop spans 14 amino acids. Germline assignment: CDR1 KGHSH and CDR2 LQKENI. J lost 3 bases, V lost 5 bases, and 7 bases had no gene match. CDR3 loop: CASSRRERDYEQYF. The CDR3, as DNA: TGTGCCAGCTCAAGAAGAGAGCGGGACTACGAGCAGTACTTC.

This chain connects TRBV9 to TRBJ2-5; 9 bases map to TRBD1. Losses at the gene ends were 4 bases for V and 0 bases for J; bases not matched to a gene: 7. The CDR3 extends over 16 amino acids. Looked up from germline, CDR1 is SGDLS and CDR2 is YYNGEE. The CDR3 region is CASSTGTGMYQETQYF. The CDR3 DNA reads TGTGCCAGCAGCACCGGGACAGGGATGTACCAAGAGACCCAGTACTTC.

This clone was seen more than once but under ten times. The V call is TRBV5-1, the J call TRBJ2-1, with D unclear. With 0 bases removed from V and 4 bases from J, the gap between germline ends came to 8 bases. Germline V lookup: CDR1 SGHRS, CDR2 YFSETQ. CDR3 length: 14 residues. The CDR3 protein is CASSLGLEYNEQFF. As DNA, the CDR3 is TGCGCCAGCAGCTTGGGACTGGAGTACAATGAGCAGTTCTTC.

The chain combines TRBV5-1 with TRBJ2-1; TRBD2 matches 8 bases. The germline V gene encodes CDR1 SGHRS and CDR2 YFSETQ. The length of the CDR3 is 16 residues. Germline trimming cut 1 base from V and 4 bases from J; bases unmatched to any gene: 7. DNA of the CDR3: TGCGCCAGCAGCTTGTCCAGCGGGAGTGTGTACAATGAGCAGTTCTTC. Its translation is CASSLSSGSVYNEQFF.

This chain uses TRBV7-3 with TRBJ2-1; 7 nucleotides align to TRBD1. V was clipped by 1 base and J by 9 bases; unmatched bases: 3. The CDR3 is 13 residues long. CDR1 is SGHTA, CDR2 FQGTGA, per germline. Here the CDR3 reads CASSLMWDSEQFF. In DNA form, the CDR3 reads TGTGCCAGCAGCTTAATGTGGGACAGTGAGCAGTTCTTC.

The chain combines TRBV6-6 with TRBJ1-5; D is undetermined. Trimming removed 5 bases at V and 3 bases at J, with 11 bases between. CDR3 length equals 14 residues. Germline CDR1 MNHNY, CDR2 SVGAGI (reference sequence). In DNA, the CDR3 is TGTGCCAGCAGTAAACAAGTTTACAATCAGCCCCAGCATTTT. It codes for CASSKQVYNQPQHF.

The chain recombines TRBV30 with TRBJ1-2; D ambiguous. Trimming stripped 0 bases from V and 2 bases from J, with 4 bases between. This CDR3 is 12 amino acids long. Germline CDR1 is GTSNPN and CDR2 is SVGIG (reference sequence). The chain's CDR3 is CAWSVQNYGYTF. Written as DNA, the CDR3 is TGTGCCTGGAGTGTACAGAACTATGGCTACACCTTC.

This chain connects TRBV18 to TRBJ2-5; 7 nucleotides line up with TRBD1. Germline V gene lookup returns CDR1 KGHSH and CDR2 LQKENI. Trimming cost V 4 bases and J 5 bases; bases outside gene matches: 10. This CDR3 has 15 residues. The CDR3 region is CASSLERTGDETQYF. The CDR3 DNA reads as TGTGCCAGCTCACTAGAAAGGACAGGCGATGAGACCCAGTACTTC.

The V and J genes are TRBV29-1 and TRBJ2-2, with TRBD2 identical over 12 bases. There are 16 residues in the CDR3. With 4 bases clipped from V and 1 base from J, the junction kept 4 bases outside the gene matches. The V gene's germline CDR1 is SQVTM and CDR2 ANQGSEA. The DNA of the CDR3 is TGCAGCGTTGTCCTAGCGGGAGGGCTGAACACCGGGGAGCTGTTTTTT. It translates to CSVVLAGGLNTGELFF.

The genes are TRBV30 and TRBJ2-7, with 7 bases identical to TRBD1. V was pared by 8 bases and J by 6 bases, with 13 bases of the junction left unmatched. The CDR3 covers 13 residues. Germline V lookup: CDR1 GTSNPN, CDR2 SVGIG (reference sequence). The DNA for the CDR3 is TGTGCCGGAAGGGGCAGGGGGAAGGTCGAGCAGTACTTC. This encodes CAGRGRGKVEQYF.

This clone was seen a handful of times. The J gene is TRBJ2-7, the V gene TRBV29-1; TRBD1 matches 7 bases. Trimming at V came to 1 base and at J to 3 bases, leaving 12 bases not matched to a gene. There are 16 residues in the CDR3. The germline gives CDR1 SQVTM, CDR2 ANQGSEA. The CDR3 reads CSVEGETGQKLYEQYF. DNA of the CDR3: TGCAGCGTTGAAGGGGAGACGGGACAGAAACTCTACGAGCAGTACTTC.